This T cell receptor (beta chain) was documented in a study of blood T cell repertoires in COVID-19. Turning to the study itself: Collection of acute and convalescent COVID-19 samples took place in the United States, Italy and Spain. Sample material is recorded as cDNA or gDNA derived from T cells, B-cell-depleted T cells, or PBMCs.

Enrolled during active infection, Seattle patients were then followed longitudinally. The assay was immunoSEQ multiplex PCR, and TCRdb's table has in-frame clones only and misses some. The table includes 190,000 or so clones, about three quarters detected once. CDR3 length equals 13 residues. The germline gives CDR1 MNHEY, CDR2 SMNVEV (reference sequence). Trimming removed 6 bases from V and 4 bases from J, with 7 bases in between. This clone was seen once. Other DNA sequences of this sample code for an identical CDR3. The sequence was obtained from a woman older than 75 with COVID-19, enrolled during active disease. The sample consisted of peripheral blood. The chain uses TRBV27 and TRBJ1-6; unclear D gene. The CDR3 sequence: CASRGGYNSPLHF. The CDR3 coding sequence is TGTGCCAGCAGGGGCGGGTATAATTCACCCCTCCACTTT.